The next 14 T cell receptor beta chains were all read from a single sample in a study of human T cells and chemical hapten exposure. Time point of the sample: patch test 1, 2 weeks after DPC sensitization. As to treatment: therapeutic diphenylcyclopropenone sensitization with weekly scalp DPC. TCRdb reanalysed the RACE reads using MiXCR and keeps one entry per CDR3 protein. The sample consists of some 380,000 distinct CDR3 sequences, roughly 5% of them appearing once. The material sequenced was whole blood, taken in connection with sensitization to the hapten diphenylcyclopropenone (DPC). Receptor source: a woman between 50 and 59 years old with alopecia areata. Some clones in this sample may be carry-over from other donors' samples.

This clonotype has a count of ten or more. The chain combines TRBV29-1 with TRBJ2-5, with D possibly matching TRBD2 (5 bases). CDR3 length: 14 amino acids. Germline V CDR1 and CDR2: SQVTM, ANQGSEA. The V end was cut by 4 bases, the J end by 2 bases, with 14 bases between. The CDR3 sequence is CSVVGGQGQETQYF. The CDR3 DNA sequence: TGCAGCGTTGTCGGCGGGCAAGGACAAGAGACCCAGTACTTC.

This sequence joins TRBV5-1 and TRBJ1-1; D perhaps matches TRBD1 (5 bases). Germline CDR1 is SGHRS and CDR2 is YFSETQ. The CDR3 spans 14 residues. V was clipped by 1 base and J by 5 bases, with 12 bases between them. The CDR3 spells CASSLRGVRTEAFF. CDR3 bases: TGCGCCAGCAGCTTGAGAGGGGTGAGGACTGAAGCTTTCTTT.

This clonotype was counted at least ten times. The rearrangement uses TRBV29-1 and TRBJ2-3; 8 nucleotides match TRBD1. The J segment lost 4 bases and the V segment lost 2 bases, leaving 11 bases of the junction unmatched. Germline V gene data show CDR1 as SQVTM and CDR2 as ANQGSEA. The CDR3 spans 16 residues. The chain's CDR3 is CSVEPFQGALPDTQYF. The CDR3, as DNA: TGCAGCGTTGAACCCTTCCAGGGGGCACTCCCAGATACGCAGTATTTT.

This clonotype was seen repeatedly, ten times or more. The chain uses TRBV29-1 and TRBJ2-3, with TRBD1 identical over 8 bases. CDR3 size: 17 residues. Germline loops: CDR1 SQVTM, CDR2 ANQGSEA. V gave up 0 bases and J gave up 2 bases; unmatched junction bases: 10. The CDR3 bases are TGCAGCGTTGAAGACCGTAGACAGGGGCGACTCACAGATACGCAGTATTTT. It specifies CSVEDRRQGRLTDTQYF.

V and J are TRBV6-2 or TRBV6-3 and TRBJ2-7, with TRBD2 matching 8 bases. The germline gives CDR1 MNHEY, CDR2 SVGEGT. V dropped 4 bases and J dropped 2; count of bases not matched to a gene: 10. The CDR3 consists of 16 residues. Here the CDR3 DNA reads TGTGCCAGCAGTTCACATGTAGCGGGACCCACCTACGAGCAGTACTTC. Its translation is CASSSHVAGPTYEQYF.

The V and J genes are TRBV7-2 and TRBJ2-2; a weak D match, TRBD2 (6 bases). The germline V gene encodes CDR1 SGHTA and CDR2 FQGNSA. This CDR3 spans 15 amino acids. The ends were cut back, 2 bases at V and 3 bases at J, with 10 bases in the middle. The CDR3 nucleotides are TGTGCCAGCAGCTTATACGGGAGTGACACCGGGGAGCTGTTTTTT. This codes for CASSLYGSDTGELFF.

This clonotype was recorded many times. The rearrangement uses TRBV18 and TRBJ1-5; D may be TRBD1 (5 bases). The CDR3 runs 16 residues. The V end lost 1 base, the J end lost 1 base, and 11 bases lay between the germline ends. CDR1 is KGHSH, CDR2 LQKENI, per germline. The CDR3 loop reads CASSPLGGLSNQPQHF. The DNA for the CDR3 is TGTGCCAGCTCACCACTGGGGGGGTTGAGCAATCAGCCCCAGCATTTT. Together with reference TRBV18 and TRBJ1-5, the CDR3 gives the full variable domain: NAGVMQNPRHLVRRRGQEARLRCSPMKGHSHVYWYRQLPEEGLKFMVYLQKENIIDESGMPKERFSAEFPKEGPSILRIQQVVRGDSAAYFCASSPLGGLSNQPQHFGDGTRLSIL.

This clonotype was picked up a small number of times. In DNA form, the CDR3 reads TGTGCCAGCACAACACAAACCGGGACAGGGTCCTACGAGCAGTACTTC. It specifies CASTTQTGTGSYEQYF. V gene TRBV7-2 combines with J gene TRBJ2-7; TRBD1 matches at 9 bases. Germline V lookup: CDR1 SGHTA, CDR2 FQGNSA. With V trimmed by 7 bases and J by 1 base, 11 bases remained unmatched. The CDR3 has 16 amino acids. Full variable domain (rest looked up from reference TRBV7-2 and TRBJ2-7): GAGVSQSPSNKVTEKGKDVELRCDPISGHTALYWYRQSLGQGLEFLIYFQGNSAPDKSGLPSDRFSAERTGGSVSTLTIQRTQQEDSAVYLCASTTQTGTGSYEQYFGPGTRLTVT.

This clonotype has ten or more counts. The chain has TRBV7-2 and TRBJ2-1; D gene uncertain. From germline, CDR1 is SGHTA and CDR2 FQGNSA. The CDR3 runs 14 residues. The V end lost 4 bases, the J end lost 6 bases, and 13 bases lay between the germline ends. DNA for the CDR3: TGTGCCAGCAGCTCCAGCATAGGACCCAATGAGCAGTTCTTC. This encodes CASSSSIGPNEQFF.

The chain couples TRBV29-1 to TRBJ2-1, with TRBD1 matching 8 bases. This CDR3 has 14 residues. Germline CDR1 SQVTM, CDR2 ANQGSEA. The trim removed 4 bases at V and 5 bases at J, leaving 7 bases unmatched. DNA for the CDR3: TGCAGCGTTGGAGGGACAGGAAGAAACAATGAGCAGTTCTTC. Translating gives CSVGGTGRNNEQFF.

The sample holds a few counts of this clonotype. V is TRBV4-2 and J is TRBJ2-2, with D hard to call. V shed 3 bases and J shed 3 bases, with 11 bases lying between them. CDR3 length: 15 residues. Germline CDR1 LGHNA, CDR2 YNFKEQ. CDR3 bases: TGTGCCAGCAGCCACTCTAACCCAGACACCGGGGAGCTGTTTTTT. It encodes CASSHSNPDTGELFF.

The chain employs TRBV11-3 and TRBJ2-3; D uncertain. The CDR3 runs to 15 residues. Germline loops: CDR1 SGHNT, CDR2 YENEEA. V lost 0 bases, J lost 6 bases, and 13 bases lay in between. DNA for the CDR3: TGTGCCAGCAGCTTAGATCCCACACCCACGGATACGCAGTATTTT. It specifies CASSLDPTPTDTQYF.

The chain recombines TRBV12-3 or TRBV12-4 with TRBJ2-1; TRBD2 might be the D (6 bases). This CDR3 spans 18 amino acids. V dropped 0 bases and J dropped 0 bases, with 15 bases sitting between them. CDR3 sequence reads: CASSLAPSAGSSYNEQFF. CDR3 in DNA: TGTGCCAGCAGTTTAGCACCTTCAGCGGGCTCCTCCTACAATGAGCAGTTCTTC.

This clonotype showed up many times. The chain recombines TRBV19 with TRBJ1-5; D is perhaps TRBD1 (5 bases). The CDR3 is 14 amino acids. Germline CDR1 is LNHDA and CDR2 is SQIVND (reference sequence). The V and J ends lost 2 bases and 7 bases respectively, with 12 bases between them. This CDR3 is CASSILREGQPQHF. CDR3 in DNA: TGTGCCAGTAGTATACTCAGGGAAGGACAGCCCCAGCATTTT.